One sample yielded the 22 T cell receptor beta chains listed below, sequenced in a study of siplizumab effects on memory and regulatory T cells. In the mixed lymphocyte reaction, cells were cocultured for around six days at 37°C. Profiling relied on immunoSEQ multiplex PCR, and the TCRdb table lists in-frame clones only, not all of them. The table lists 15,000 to 20,000 clones, around 43% of them singletons. No antigen has been identified for these receptors. Sequencing was performed on CFSE-low (dividing) CD4+ T cells sorted from an allogeneic mixed lymphocyte reaction. Receptors were obtained from a human donor in good health; the cells came from an allogeneic mixed lymphocyte reaction. Some clones in this sample may be carry-over from other donors' samples.

At least ten counts were recorded for this clone. V is TRBV5-1 and J is TRBJ2-7, with 10 bases that match TRBD1. After removal of 0 bases from V and 5 bases from J, the junction contained 2 bases not matched to a gene. The germline V gene encodes CDR1 SGHRS and CDR2 YFSETQ. The CDR3 is 14 residues long. CDR3 region: CASSLGTGGNEQYF. CDR3 DNA sequence: TGCGCCAGCAGCTTGGGGACAGGGGGAAACGAGCAGTACTTC.

This rearrangement joins TRBV7-2 to TRBJ1-2, with TRBD1 identical over 9 bases. The length of the CDR3 is 13 residues. In germline, CDR1 is SGHTA, CDR2 FQGNSA. V lost 3 bases to trimming and J lost 7 bases; unmatched junction nucleotides: 3. This CDR3 reads CASSLGTGSGYTF. CDR3 DNA: TGTGCCAGCAGCTTGGGGACAGGGTCTGGCTACACCTTC.

J is TRBJ2-7 and V is TRBV2; D gene ambiguous. In germline, CDR1 is SNHLY, CDR2 FYNNEI. CDR3 size: 13 residues. V lost 3 bases and J lost 3, with 9 bases in between. Written as DNA, the CDR3 is TGTGCCAGCAGTGATGGGGTTGGCTACGAGCAGTACTTC. This codes for CASSDGVGYEQYF. Based on the CDR3 plus reference TRBV2 and TRBJ2-7, the full variable domain is EPEVTQTPSHQVTQMGQEVILRCVPISNHLYFYWYRQILGQKVEFLVSFYNNEISEKSEIFDDQFSVERPDGSNFTLKIRSTKLEDSAMYFCASSDGVGYEQYFGPGTRLTVT.

This clone was seen a handful of times. The J gene is TRBJ2-1, the V gene TRBV19, with 12 bases fitting TRBD2. Germline CDR1 reads LNHDA; CDR2 reads SQIVND (reference sequence). V lost 6 bases, J lost 4 bases, and 1 base stayed unmatched. The CDR3 extends over 14 amino acids. The CDR3, as DNA: TGTGCCAGTAGCGGACTAGCGGGGTACAATGAGCAGTTCTTC. Its protein is CASSGLAGYNEQFF.

This clone counts as medium-sized (0.01 to 0.1%). The chain couples TRBV4-2 to TRBJ1-2; D remains ambiguous. This CDR3 has 14 residues. V lost 4 bases and J lost 4, with 13 bases in between. Per germline, CDR1 LGHNA and CDR2 YNFKEQ. The CDR3 bases are TGTGCCAGCAGCCCCGCGGCAGAGATCTATGGCTACACCTTC. Translation: CASSPAAEIYGYTF.

This clone turned up a few times. V usage is TRBV6-5 and J usage is TRBJ1-5; D ambiguous. The CDR3 is 14 amino acids. Per the germline V gene, CDR1 is MNHEY and CDR2 is SVGAGI. V lost 5 bases and J lost 4, with 12 bases in between. CDR3 region: CASSGGLSNQPQHF. Here the CDR3 DNA reads TGTGCCAGCAGTGGAGGACTGTCGAATCAGCCCCAGCATTTT.

This chain joins TRBV23-1 and TRBJ2-7, with 9 bases lining up with TRBD2. TRBV23-1 is recorded as an ORF, its role being uncertain. The CDR3 has 15 residues. Trimming at V came to 5 bases and at J to 2 bases, leaving 7 bases not matched to a gene. The CDR3 reads CASSEVAGGAYEQYF. The CDR3 region has the DNA TGCGCCAGCAGTGAGGTTGCGGGAGGGGCCTACGAGCAGTACTTC.

This clone was seen a few times. The chain is built from TRBV7-2 and TRBJ1-3; TRBD1 matches 9 bases. V shed 3 bases, J shed 9 bases, and the junction held 9 bases outside the gene matches. The V gene's germline CDR1 is SGHTA and CDR2 FQGNSA. The CDR3 covers 15 residues. CDR3 nucleotides: TGTGCCAGCAGCTTTGGCCCACAGGGACAGGGCACCATATATTTT. Encoded protein: CASSFGPQGQGTIYF.

This chain joins TRBV5-1 and TRBJ1-1; the match to TRBD1 covers 7 bases. Trimming at V came to 5 bases and at J to 0 bases, leaving 4 bases not matched to a gene. CDR3 length: 14 amino acids. Germline V gene sequence: CDR1 SGHRS, CDR2 YFSETQ. The CDR3 loop reads CASRGQLLNTEAFF. DNA for the CDR3: TGCGCCAGCAGGGGACAGCTCTTGAACACTGAAGCTTTCTTT.

This chain joins TRBV11-3 and TRBJ2-7, with D hard to call. Per the germline V gene, CDR1 is SGHNT and CDR2 is YENEEA. Trimming took 5 bases from V and 0 from J, leaving 8 bases between them. The CDR3 length is 13 residues. The CDR3 DNA reads TGTGCCAGCAGCCGCACGAGCTCCTACGAGCAGTACTTC. It specifies CASSRTSSYEQYF.

This clone was counted a few times. V is TRBV7-3 and J is TRBJ2-1; D is undetermined. This CDR3 is built from 13 residues. The germline V gene has CDR1 SGHTA and CDR2 FQGTGA. The ends were cut back, 5 bases at V and 4 bases at J, with 9 bases in the middle. This CDR3 reads CASSLDTYNEQFF. The CDR3 DNA is TGTGCCAGCAGCCTTGACACTTACAATGAGCAGTTCTTC.

CDR3 in amino acids: CASSIWVGNSPLHF. In nucleotides, the CDR3 is TGTGCCAGTAGCATATGGGTGGGGAATTCACCCCTCCACTTT. The chain employs TRBV19 and TRBJ1-6; the D is unclear. The germline V gene has CDR1 LNHDA and CDR2 SQIVND (reference sequence). Trimming cost V 6 bases and J 7 bases, with 13 bases left between them. The CDR3 loop spans 14 amino acids.

The CDR3 here is CASSSLRDSPLHF. In nucleotides, the CDR3 is TGTGCCAGCAGCTCGCTTAGGGATTCACCCCTCCACTTT. This chain uses TRBV5-6 with TRBJ1-6; D not certain. Germline CDR1 and CDR2: SGHDT and YYEEEE. There are 13 residues in the CDR3. The ends were cut back, 3 bases at V and 8 bases at J, with 9 bases in the middle.

Of note for this clone: The same CDR3 is also encoded by other DNA sequences in this sample. V usage is TRBV6-5 and J usage is TRBJ2-7; no firm D call. Trimming cost V 4 bases and J 4 bases, with 11 bases left between them. The CDR3 spans 13 residues. Germline V lookup: CDR1 MNHEY, CDR2 SVGAGI. The CDR3 DNA reads as TGTGCCAGCAGTTCCTTGACACGTTACGAGCAGTACTTC. It is translated as CASSSLTRYEQYF.

The rearrangement uses TRBV11-2 and TRBJ2-1; 8 bases are shared with TRBD2. V was pared by 5 bases and J by 2 bases, with 2 bases of the junction left unmatched. Germline V gene sequence: CDR1 SGHAT, CDR2 FQNNGV. The length of the CDR3 is 14 residues. The CDR3, as DNA: TGTGCCAGCAGCGCACTAGCGGCCTACAATGAGCAGTTCTTC. Translation: CASSALAAYNEQFF.

By sample share, this clone is medium-sized. The rearrangement links TRBV29-1 to TRBJ2-1, with 9 bases that match TRBD2. This CDR3 is 13 amino acids long. Germline CDR1 is SQVTM and CDR2 is ANQGSEA. After removal of 3 bases from V and 12 bases from J, the junction contained 9 bases not matched to a gene. The CDR3 protein is CSVDRASGMWQFF. The CDR3 nucleotides are TGCAGCGTTGATAGGGCTAGCGGGATGTGGCAGTTCTTC.

J is TRBJ1-4 and V is TRBV4-1, with D tentatively TRBD1 (5 bases). Germline lookup yields CDR1 MGHRA and CDR2 YSYEKL. The ends were cut back, 3 bases at V and 5 bases at J, with 13 bases in the middle. There are 15 residues in the CDR3. The CDR3 DNA is TGCGCCAGCAGCCAGAAGGGGCGGGGGAATGAAAAACTGTTTTTT. Translated, it gives CASSQKGRGNEKLFF.

This rearrangement joins TRBV6-5 to TRBJ1-5, with D possibly being TRBD1 (6 bases). Germline-derived CDR1 and CDR2 are MNHEY and SVGAGI. Between the trimmed V and J ends, which lost 5 bases and 4 bases, there was a span of 15 bases. The CDR3 has 15 amino acids. In DNA, the CDR3 is TGTGCCAGCAGTCTAGGGGGGGTTAGTAATCAGCCCCAGCATTTT. The encoded protein is CASSLGGVSNQPQHF.

This chain uses TRBV9 with TRBJ2-2; D remains unclear. The V and J ends lost 5 bases and 5 bases respectively, with 13 bases between them. Germline CDR1 reads SGDLS; CDR2 reads YYNGEE. CDR3 length: 14 residues. CDR3 DNA: TGTGCCAGCAGTGGGGTCCTGGGAACCGGGGAGCTGTTTTTT. Its protein is CASSGVLGTGELFF.

This clone was detected a few times. The CDR3 here is CATEAQPRIVNTEAFF. The DNA of the CDR3 is TGTGCCACAGAGGCTCAACCCCGAATAGTGAACACTGAAGCTTTCTTT. The genes are TRBV19 and TRBJ1-1; no clear D. The CDR3 totals 16 residues. Germline V gene sequence: CDR1 LNHDA, CDR2 SQIVND (reference sequence). V shed 10 bases and J shed 0 bases, with 21 bases lying between them.

J is TRBJ1-1 and V is TRBV10-2; 7 bases map to TRBD1. Trimming at V came to 0 bases and at J to 4 bases, leaving 5 bases not matched to a gene. CDR3 length: 15 residues. CDR1 and CDR2 (germline): WSHSY, SAAADI. The CDR3 here is CASSESYRGLTEAFF. In nucleotides, the CDR3 is TGCGCCAGCAGTGAGTCGTACAGGGGACTCACTGAAGCTTTCTTT.

This clone rates as medium-sized. This chain links TRBV7-9 with TRBJ1-1; D ambiguous. The V end was cut by 5 bases, the J end by 8 bases, with 12 bases between. The CDR3 spans 12 residues. The germline V gene encodes CDR1 SEHNR and CDR2 FQNEAQ (reference sequence). The CDR3: CASSPEFLEAFF. In nucleotides, the CDR3 is TGTGCCAGCAGCCCAGAATTTTTAGAAGCTTTCTTT.